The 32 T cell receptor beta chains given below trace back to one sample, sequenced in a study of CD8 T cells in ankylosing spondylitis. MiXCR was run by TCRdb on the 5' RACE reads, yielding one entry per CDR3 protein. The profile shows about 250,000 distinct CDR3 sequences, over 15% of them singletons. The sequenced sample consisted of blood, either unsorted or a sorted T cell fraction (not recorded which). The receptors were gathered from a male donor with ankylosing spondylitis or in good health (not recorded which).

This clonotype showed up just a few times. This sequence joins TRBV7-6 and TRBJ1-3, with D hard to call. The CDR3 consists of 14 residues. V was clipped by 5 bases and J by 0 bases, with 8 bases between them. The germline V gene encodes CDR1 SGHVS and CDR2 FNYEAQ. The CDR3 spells CASSTYNSGNTIYF. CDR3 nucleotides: TGTGCCAGCAGCACATACAACTCTGGAAACACCATATATTTT.

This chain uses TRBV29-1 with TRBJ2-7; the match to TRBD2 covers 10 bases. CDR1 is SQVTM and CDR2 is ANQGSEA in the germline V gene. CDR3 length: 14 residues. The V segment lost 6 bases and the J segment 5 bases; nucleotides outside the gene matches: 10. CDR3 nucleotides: TGCAGCGTCCACGGGCTAGCGGGAGCCCACGAGCAGTACTTC. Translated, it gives CSVHGLAGAHEQYF.

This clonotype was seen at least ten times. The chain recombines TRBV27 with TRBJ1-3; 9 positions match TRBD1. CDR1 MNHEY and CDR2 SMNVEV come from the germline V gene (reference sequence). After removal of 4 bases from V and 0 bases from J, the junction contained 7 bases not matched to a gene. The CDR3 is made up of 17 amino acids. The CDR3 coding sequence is TGTGCCAGCAGTTCCGGGACAGGGCCAACCTCTGGAAACACCATATATTTT. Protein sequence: CASSSGTGPTSGNTIYF.

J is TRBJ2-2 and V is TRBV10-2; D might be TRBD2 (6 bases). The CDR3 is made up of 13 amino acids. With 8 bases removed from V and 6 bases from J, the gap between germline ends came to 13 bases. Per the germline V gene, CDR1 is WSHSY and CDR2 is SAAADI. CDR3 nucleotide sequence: TGCGCCAGCTGTGGAGGGTTCTCCGGGGAGCTGTTTTTT. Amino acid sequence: CASCGGFSGELFF.

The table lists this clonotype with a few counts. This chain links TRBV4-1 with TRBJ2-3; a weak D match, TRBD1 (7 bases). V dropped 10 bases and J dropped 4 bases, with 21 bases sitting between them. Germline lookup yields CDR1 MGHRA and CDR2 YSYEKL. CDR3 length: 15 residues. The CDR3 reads CATRRGPQGADTQYF. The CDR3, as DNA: TGCGCCACTAGGCGGGGCCCCCAGGGGGCAGATACGCAGTATTTT.

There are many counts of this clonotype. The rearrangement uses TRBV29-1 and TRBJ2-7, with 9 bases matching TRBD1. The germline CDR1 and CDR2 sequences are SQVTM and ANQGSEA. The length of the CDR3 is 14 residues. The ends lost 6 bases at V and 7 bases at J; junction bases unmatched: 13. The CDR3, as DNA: TGCAGCGTCGAACCCATACAGGGGGCAGGTGAGCAGTACTTC. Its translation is CSVEPIQGAGEQYF.

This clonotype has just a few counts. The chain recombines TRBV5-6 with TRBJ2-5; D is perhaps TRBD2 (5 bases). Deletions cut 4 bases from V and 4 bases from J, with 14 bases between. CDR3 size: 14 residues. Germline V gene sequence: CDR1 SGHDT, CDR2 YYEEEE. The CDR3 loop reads CASSLNEGPETQYF. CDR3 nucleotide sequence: TGTGCCAGCAGCCTAAACGAGGGCCCAGAGACCCAGTACTTC.

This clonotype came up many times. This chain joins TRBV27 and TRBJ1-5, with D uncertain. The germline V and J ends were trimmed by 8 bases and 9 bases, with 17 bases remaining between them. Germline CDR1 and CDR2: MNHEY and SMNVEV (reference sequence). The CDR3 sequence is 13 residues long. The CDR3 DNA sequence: TGTGCCAGCGGGGAGACGGGTTTTGGGCCCCAGCATTTT. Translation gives CASGETGFGPQHF.

The CDR3 bases are TGTGCCAGCAGCATGACAGGAGACTATGGCTACACCTTC. This translates into CASSMTGDYGYTF. The genes are TRBV9 and TRBJ1-2; TRBD1 might be the D (6 bases). Germline V gene data show CDR1 as SGDLS and CDR2 as YYNGEE. The CDR3 consists of 13 residues. V lost 4 bases, J lost 3 bases, and 10 bases lay in between.

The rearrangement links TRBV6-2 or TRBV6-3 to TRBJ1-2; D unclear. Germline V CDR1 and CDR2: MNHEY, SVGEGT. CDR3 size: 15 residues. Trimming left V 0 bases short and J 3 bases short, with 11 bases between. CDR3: CASSYSRETDYGYTF. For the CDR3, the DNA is TGTGCCAGCAGTTACTCGCGGGAGACTGACTATGGCTACACCTTC.

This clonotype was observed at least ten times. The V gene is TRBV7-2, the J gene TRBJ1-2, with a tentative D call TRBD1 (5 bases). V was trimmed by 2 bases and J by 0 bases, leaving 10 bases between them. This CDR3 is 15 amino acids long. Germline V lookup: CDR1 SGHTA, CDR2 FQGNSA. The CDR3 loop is CASSLTAGANYGYTF. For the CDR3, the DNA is TGTGCCAGCAGCTTAACAGCGGGGGCTAACTATGGCTACACCTTC.

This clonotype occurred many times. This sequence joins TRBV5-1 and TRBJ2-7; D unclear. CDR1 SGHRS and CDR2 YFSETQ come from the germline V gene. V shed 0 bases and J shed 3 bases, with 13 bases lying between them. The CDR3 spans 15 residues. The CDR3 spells CASSLDSPVYYEQYF. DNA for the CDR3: TGCGCCAGCAGCTTGGACAGTCCCGTATACTACGAGCAGTACTTC.

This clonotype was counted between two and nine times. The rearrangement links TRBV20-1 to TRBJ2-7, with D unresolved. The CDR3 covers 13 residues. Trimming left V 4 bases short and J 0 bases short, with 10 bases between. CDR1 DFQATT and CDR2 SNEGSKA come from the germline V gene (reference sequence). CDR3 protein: CSAISSDSYEQYF. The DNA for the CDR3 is TGCAGTGCTATATCTAGTGACTCCTACGAGCAGTACTTC.

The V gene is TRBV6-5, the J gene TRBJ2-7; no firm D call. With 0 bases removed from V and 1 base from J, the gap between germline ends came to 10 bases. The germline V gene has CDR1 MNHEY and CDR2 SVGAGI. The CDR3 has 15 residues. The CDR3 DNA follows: TGTGCCAGCAGTTACTCCCAGCTAGAGTCCTACGAGCAGTACTTC. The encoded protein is CASSYSQLESYEQYF.

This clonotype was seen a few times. The CDR3 loop is CASSLGRPALSSYNEQFF. CDR3 DNA sequence: TGTGCCAGCAGCTTGGGGAGGCCCGCTCTTAGCTCCTACAATGAGCAGTTCTTC. The chain links TRBV5-6 to TRBJ2-1; tentative D call: TRBD2 (5 bases). Trimming took 0 bases from V and 0 from J, leaving 16 bases between them. The CDR3 has 18 residues. CDR1 is SGHDT and CDR2 is YYEEEE in the germline V gene.

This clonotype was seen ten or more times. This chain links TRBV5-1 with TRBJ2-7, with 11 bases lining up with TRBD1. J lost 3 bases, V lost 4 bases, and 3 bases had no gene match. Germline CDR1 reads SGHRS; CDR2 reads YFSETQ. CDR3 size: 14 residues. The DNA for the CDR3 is TGCGCCAGCAGCCCGGACAGGGGGCTCTACGAGCAGTACTTC. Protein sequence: CASSPDRGLYEQYF.

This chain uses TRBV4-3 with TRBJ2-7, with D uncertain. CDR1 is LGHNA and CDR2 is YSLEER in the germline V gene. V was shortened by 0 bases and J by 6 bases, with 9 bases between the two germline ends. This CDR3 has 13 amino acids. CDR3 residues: CASSQESPCEQYF. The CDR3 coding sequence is TGCGCCAGCAGCCAAGAATCGCCTTGCGAGCAGTACTTC.

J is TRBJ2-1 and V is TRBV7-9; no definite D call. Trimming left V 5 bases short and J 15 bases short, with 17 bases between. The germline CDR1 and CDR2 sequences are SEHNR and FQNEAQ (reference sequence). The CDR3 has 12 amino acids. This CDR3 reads CASSPPRVIPFF. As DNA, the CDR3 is TGTGCCAGCAGCCCCCCCCGAGTCATACCGTTCTTC.

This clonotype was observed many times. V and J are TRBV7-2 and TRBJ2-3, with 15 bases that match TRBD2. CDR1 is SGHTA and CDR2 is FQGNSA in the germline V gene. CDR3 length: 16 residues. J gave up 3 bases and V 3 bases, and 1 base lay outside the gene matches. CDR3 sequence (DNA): TGTGCCAGCAGCTTCGGACTAGCGGGAGGGACAGATACGCAGTATTTT. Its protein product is CASSFGLAGGTDTQYF. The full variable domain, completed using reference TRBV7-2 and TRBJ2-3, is GAGVSQSPSNKVTEKGKDVELRCDPISGHTALYWYRQSLGQGLEFLIYFQGNSAPDKSGLPSDRFSAERTGGSVSTLTIQRTQQEDSAVYLCASSFGLAGGTDTQYFGPGTRLTVL.

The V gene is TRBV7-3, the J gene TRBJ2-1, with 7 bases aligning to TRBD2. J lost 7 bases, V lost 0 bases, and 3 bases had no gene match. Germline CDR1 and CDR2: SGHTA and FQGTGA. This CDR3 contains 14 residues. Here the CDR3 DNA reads TGTGCCAGCAGCTTAACCGGGGGGAGTAATGAGCAGTTCTTC. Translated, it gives CASSLTGGSNEQFF.

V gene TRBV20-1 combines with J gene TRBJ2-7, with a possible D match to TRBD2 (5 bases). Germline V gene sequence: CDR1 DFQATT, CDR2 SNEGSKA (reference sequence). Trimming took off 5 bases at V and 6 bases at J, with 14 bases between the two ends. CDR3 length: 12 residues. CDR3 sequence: CSADTIRGEQYF. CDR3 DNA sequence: TGCAGTGCTGACACGATTCGGGGCGAGCAGTACTTC.

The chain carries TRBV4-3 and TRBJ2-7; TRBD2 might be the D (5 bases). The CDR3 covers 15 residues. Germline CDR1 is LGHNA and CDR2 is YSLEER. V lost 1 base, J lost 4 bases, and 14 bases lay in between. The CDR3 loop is CASSQGEGHGYEQYF. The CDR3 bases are TGCGCCAGCAGCCAAGGCGAGGGCCACGGTTACGAGCAGTACTTC.

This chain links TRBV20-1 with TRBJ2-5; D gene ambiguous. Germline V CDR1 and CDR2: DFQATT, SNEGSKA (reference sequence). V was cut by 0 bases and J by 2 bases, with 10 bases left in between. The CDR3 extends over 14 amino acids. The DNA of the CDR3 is TGCAGTGCTAGAGATCGTGTACTACAAGAGACCCAGTACTTC. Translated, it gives CSARDRVLQETQYF.

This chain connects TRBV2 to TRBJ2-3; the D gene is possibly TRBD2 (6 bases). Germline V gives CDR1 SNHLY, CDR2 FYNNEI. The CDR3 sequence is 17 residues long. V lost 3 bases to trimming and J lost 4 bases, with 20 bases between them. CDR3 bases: TGTGCCAGCAGTGACCCTGATGGGCGGGAAAGCCCAGATACGCAGTATTTT. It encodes CASSDPDGRESPDTQYF.

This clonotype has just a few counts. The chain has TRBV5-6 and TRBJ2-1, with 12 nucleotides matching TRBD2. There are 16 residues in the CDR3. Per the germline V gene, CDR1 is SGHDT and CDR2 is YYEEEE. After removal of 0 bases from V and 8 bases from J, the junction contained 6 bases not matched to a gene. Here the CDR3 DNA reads TGTGCCAGCAGCTTGGGACTAGCGGGAGCTTCCCATGAGCAGTTCTTC. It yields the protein CASSLGLAGASHEQFF.

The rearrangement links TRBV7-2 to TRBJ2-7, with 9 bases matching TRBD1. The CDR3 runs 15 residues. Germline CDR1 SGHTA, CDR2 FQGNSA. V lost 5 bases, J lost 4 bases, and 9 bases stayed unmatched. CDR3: CASSPGTGSWYEQYF. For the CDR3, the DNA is TGTGCCAGCAGCCCCGGGACAGGGAGCTGGTACGAGCAGTACTTC.

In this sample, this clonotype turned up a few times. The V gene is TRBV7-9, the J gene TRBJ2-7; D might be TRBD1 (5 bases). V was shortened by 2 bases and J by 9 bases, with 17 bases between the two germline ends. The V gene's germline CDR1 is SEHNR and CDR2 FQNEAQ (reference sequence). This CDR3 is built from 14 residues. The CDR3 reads CASSLPGDSPWQYF. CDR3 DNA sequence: TGTGCCAGCAGCTTACCGGGCGACAGTCCATGGCAGTACTTC.

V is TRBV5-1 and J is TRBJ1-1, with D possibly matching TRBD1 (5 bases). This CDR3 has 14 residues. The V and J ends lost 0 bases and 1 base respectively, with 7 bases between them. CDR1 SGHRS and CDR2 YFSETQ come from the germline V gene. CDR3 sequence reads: CASSLVGANTEAFF. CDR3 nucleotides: TGCGCCAGCAGCTTGGTCGGGGCGAACACTGAAGCTTTCTTT.

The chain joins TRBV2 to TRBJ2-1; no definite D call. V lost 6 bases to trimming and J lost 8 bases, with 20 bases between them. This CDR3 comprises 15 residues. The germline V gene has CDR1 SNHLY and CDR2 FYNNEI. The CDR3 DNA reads TGTGCCAGCAGCCCATTTGAATTAGCTAGGGATGAGCAGTTCTTC. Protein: CASSPFELARDEQFF.

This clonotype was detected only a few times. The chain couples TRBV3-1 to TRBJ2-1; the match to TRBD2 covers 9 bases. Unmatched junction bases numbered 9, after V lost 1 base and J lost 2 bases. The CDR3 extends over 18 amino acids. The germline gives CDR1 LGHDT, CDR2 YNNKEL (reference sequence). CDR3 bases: TGTGCCAGCAGCCAAGTAGGTCAAGCGGGAGGCCCCTACAATGAGCAGTTCTTC. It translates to CASSQVGQAGGPYNEQFF.

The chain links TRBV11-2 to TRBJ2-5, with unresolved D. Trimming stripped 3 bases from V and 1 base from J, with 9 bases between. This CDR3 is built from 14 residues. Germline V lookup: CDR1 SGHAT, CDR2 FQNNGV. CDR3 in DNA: TGTGCCAGCAGCTTTGCTAGAACCCAAGAGACCCAGTACTTC. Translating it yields CASSFARTQETQYF. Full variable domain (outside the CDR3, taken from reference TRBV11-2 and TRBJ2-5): EAGVAQSPRYKIIEKRQSVAFWCNPISGHATLYWYQQILGQGPKLLIQFQNNGVVDDSQLPKDRFSAERLKGVDSTLKIQPAKLEDSAVYLCASSFARTQETQYFGPGTRLLVL.

This CDR3 is CSARVTDTQYF. DNA of the CDR3: TGCAGTGCTAGGGTCACAGATACGCAGTATTTT. This chain connects TRBV20-1 to TRBJ2-3; D unresolved. Trimming left V 3 bases short and J 2 bases short, with 3 bases between. The CDR3 has 11 residues. Germline lookup yields CDR1 DFQATT and CDR2 SNEGSKA (reference sequence).